Shown below are 30 T cell receptor beta chains from a single sample sequenced in a study of early T cells in non-severe SARS-CoV-2 infection. MiXCR was run by TCRdb on the 5' RACE reads, yielding one entry per CDR3 protein. Found here are around 80,000 distinct CDR3 sequences, about 13% of them singletons; the top ten hold approximately 6%. Source material: whole blood. These receptors all come from an adult who was a healthcare worker with PCR-confirmed SARS-CoV-2 infection or an uninfected control (not recorded which).

V gene TRBV2 combines with J gene TRBJ1-1; D unclear. V lost 2 bases, J lost 3 bases, and 4 bases lay in between. The length of the CDR3 is 12 residues. The germline V gene encodes CDR1 SNHLY and CDR2 FYNNEI. CDR3 protein: CASSEWDTEAFF. In DNA form, the CDR3 reads TGTGCCAGCAGTGAATGGGACACTGAAGCTTTCTTT.

This clonotype has a handful of counts. V usage is TRBV15 and J usage is TRBJ2-7, with unresolved D. The V end lost 0 bases, the J end lost 5 bases, and 17 bases lay between the germline ends. The CDR3 length is 16 residues. Germline CDR1 is LNHNV and CDR2 is YYDKDF (reference sequence). CDR3 protein: CATSRDRGLPYHEQYF. DNA for the CDR3: TGTGCCACCAGCAGAGATCGAGGCTTACCCTACCACGAGCAGTACTTC.

In this sample, this clonotype turned up many times. V gene TRBV18 combines with J gene TRBJ2-3, with D hard to call. Germline-derived CDR1 and CDR2 are KGHSH and LQKENI. CDR3 length: 13 amino acids. Trimming removed 1 base from V and 3 bases from J, with 5 bases in between. The CDR3 coding sequence is TGTGCCAGCTCACCACGCCAGACAGATACGCAGTATTTT. As protein: CASSPRQTDTQYF.

This clonotype was seen ten or more times. V gene TRBV4-1 combines with J gene TRBJ2-7; 9 bases agree with TRBD2. The CDR3 spans 15 residues. Germline CDR1 and CDR2: MGHRA and YSYEKL. The V and J ends lost 1 base and 7 bases, in that order; junction bases with no gene match: 8. The CDR3 nucleotides read TGCGCCAGCAGCCAAGCATCGGTAGCGGGGGAGGAGCAGTACTTC. It codes for CASSQASVAGEEQYF.

J is TRBJ1-3 and V is TRBV5-1, with 7 bases identical to TRBD1. Germline CDR1 reads SGHRS; CDR2 reads YFSETQ. The J segment lost 0 bases and the V segment lost 4 bases, leaving 4 bases of the junction unmatched. The length of the CDR3 is 15 residues. The CDR3 protein is CASSVGQPSGNTIYF. CDR3 nucleotides: TGCGCCAGCAGCGTGGGACAGCCCTCTGGAAACACCATATATTTT.

This clonotype occurred a few times. The rearrangement uses TRBV9 and TRBJ2-2; no definite D call. The V and J ends lost 3 bases and 0 bases respectively, with 12 bases between them. This CDR3 spans 16 amino acids. The germline V gene has CDR1 SGDLS and CDR2 YYNGEE. The CDR3 reads CASSALQNANTGELFF. The CDR3 region has the DNA TGTGCCAGCAGCGCATTACAGAACGCGAACACCGGGGAGCTGTTTTTT.

This clonotype was observed a handful of times. The V and J genes are TRBV14 and TRBJ2-1; D remains ambiguous. V lost 0 bases to trimming and J lost 6 bases, with 6 bases between them. Germline loops: CDR1 SGHDN, CDR2 FVKESK. The CDR3 is 13 residues long. The CDR3 region has the DNA TGTGCCAGCAGCCAAGATAACAGCAATGAGCAGTTCTTC. Encoded protein: CASSQDNSNEQFF.

There are many counts of this clonotype. The chain links TRBV6-6 to TRBJ1-4; perhaps TRBD1 as D (6 bases). Deletions cut 4 bases from V and 8 bases from J, with 17 bases between. The CDR3 extends over 15 amino acids. Germline CDR1 MNHNY, CDR2 SVGAGI (reference sequence). The CDR3 DNA sequence: TGTGCCAGCAGTTTGGCAGGGGCTCGTAACGAAAAACTGTTTTTT. It codes for CASSLAGARNEKLFF.

The rearrangement uses TRBV20-1 and TRBJ2-7, with D tentatively TRBD1 (5 bases). The ends were cut back, 0 bases at V and 2 bases at J, with 14 bases in the middle. Germline CDR1 and CDR2: DFQATT and SNEGSKA (reference sequence). This CDR3 spans 15 amino acids. The CDR3 here is CSARDPRRTTYEQYF. CDR3 DNA: TGCAGTGCTAGAGACCCGAGGCGGACAACCTACGAGCAGTACTTC.

There are many counts of this clonotype. The chain links TRBV5-4 to TRBJ2-3; D perhaps matches TRBD2 (5 bases). CDR1 is SGHNT, CDR2 YYREEE, per germline (reference sequence). The V end was cut by 8 bases, the J end by 0 bases, with 13 bases between. The CDR3 is 14 amino acids. The CDR3 DNA reads TGTGCCAGTCGGACTTCGGGTAGCACAGATACGCAGTATTTT. As protein: CASRTSGSTDTQYF.

In this sample, this clonotype turned up a few times. V and J are TRBV27 and TRBJ2-1; D is undetermined. The CDR3 extends over 15 amino acids. Germline loops: CDR1 MNHEY, CDR2 SMNVEV (reference sequence). The ends were cut back, 3 bases at V and 0 bases at J, with 9 bases in the middle. The CDR3 DNA follows: TGTGCCAGCAGTTTTAACGGTAGCTCCTACAATGAGCAGTTCTTC. This encodes CASSFNGSSYNEQFF.

V is TRBV9 and J is TRBJ2-5; D gene unclear. Germline V gives CDR1 SGDLS, CDR2 YYNGEE. The ends were cut back, 0 bases at V and 4 bases at J, with 10 bases in the middle. The CDR3 is made up of 14 amino acids. CDR3 coding DNA: TGTGCCAGCAGCGTAGCCGATTTGCGAGAGACCCAGTACTTC. This codes for CASSVADLRETQYF.

This clonotype was seen many times. The rearrangement joins TRBV12-3 or TRBV12-4 to TRBJ2-2; either TRBD1 or TRBD2 may fit D (5 bases each). With 4 bases removed from V and 5 bases from J, the gap between germline ends came to 14 bases. The CDR3 contains 15 residues. CDR3 in amino acids: CASSWGPAGTGELFF. The CDR3 DNA reads as TGTGCCAGCAGTTGGGGACCAGCAGGTACCGGGGAGCTGTTTTTT.

This clonotype showed up many times. This sequence joins TRBV7-9 and TRBJ1-1; D is possibly TRBD1 (5 bases). V dropped 2 bases and J dropped 4 bases, with 11 bases sitting between them. Germline CDR1 SEHNR, CDR2 FQNEAQ (reference sequence). The CDR3 is 14 residues long. The CDR3 loop is CASSLYGGSTEAFF. In nucleotides, the CDR3 is TGTGCCAGCAGCTTATACGGGGGATCCACTGAAGCTTTCTTT.

This clonotype was counted only a few times. V usage is TRBV29-1 and J usage is TRBJ1-1, with D unresolved. The V and J ends lost 4 bases and 9 bases respectively, with 6 bases between them. CDR1 and CDR2 from the germline V gene are SQVTM and ANQGSEA. The CDR3 spans 9 residues. The CDR3 loop is CSVGRQAFF. DNA of the CDR3: TGCAGCGTTGGACGGCAAGCTTTCTTT. The full variable domain, completed using reference TRBV29-1 and TRBJ1-1, is SAVISQKPSRDICQRGTSLTIQCQVDSQVTMMFWYRQQPGQSLTLIATANQGSEATYESGFVIDKFPISRPNLTFSTLTVSNMSPEDSSIYLCSVGRQAFFGQGTRLTVV.

This clonotype was detected a few times. The chain combines TRBV14 with TRBJ2-2, with TRBD2 as a possible D gene (5 bases). V was cut by 1 base and J by 5 bases, with 8 bases left in between. Per germline, CDR1 SGHDN and CDR2 FVKESK. The CDR3 runs 14 residues. The CDR3 region has the DNA TGTGCCAGCAGCCAAGTGGGAGATACCGGGGAGCTGTTTTTT. Protein sequence: CASSQVGDTGELFF.

This clonotype has at least ten counts. V gene TRBV9 combines with J gene TRBJ1-3; no clear D gene. Germline-derived CDR1 and CDR2 are SGDLS and YYNGEE. The V end lost 4 bases, the J end lost 4 bases, and 9 bases lay between the germline ends. The CDR3 runs 13 residues. This chain's CDR3 is CASSLGPGNTIYF. For the CDR3, the DNA is TGTGCCAGCAGCTTGGGCCCCGGAAACACCATATATTTT.

This clonotype was seen many times. This chain connects TRBV4-2 to TRBJ2-1; tentatively, D is TRBD2 (6 bases). CDR3 size: 13 residues. The germline V and J ends were trimmed by 3 bases and 10 bases, with 13 bases remaining between them. Germline V gene lookup returns CDR1 LGHNA and CDR2 YNFKEQ. Written as DNA, the CDR3 is TGTGCCAGCAGCCAGGATAGCGGCTGGGAGCAGTTCTTC. Residues: CASSQDSGWEQFF.

This clonotype has a handful of counts. This chain uses TRBV20-1 with TRBJ1-6; unclear D gene. The CDR3 has 13 residues. Trimming took off 0 bases at V and 6 bases at J, with 6 bases between the two ends. CDR1 is DFQATT and CDR2 is SNEGSKA in the germline V gene (reference sequence). The CDR3 loop is CSARELRNSPLHF. CDR3 nucleotide sequence: TGCAGTGCTAGAGAGCTTCGTAATTCACCCCTCCACTTT.

CDR3 protein: CSARDRRGDLNTEAFF. The CDR3 DNA reads as TGCAGTGCTAGAGATCGGAGGGGGGACCTGAACACTGAAGCTTTCTTT. The rearrangement links TRBV20-1 to TRBJ1-1; TRBD1 might be the D (6 bases). The germline CDR1 and CDR2 sequences are DFQATT and SNEGSKA (reference sequence). V was cut by 0 bases and J by 0 bases, with 14 bases left in between. CDR3 length equals 16 residues.

The rearrangement joins TRBV7-2 to TRBJ2-2; TRBD2 matches 7 bases. V dropped 7 bases and J dropped 1; count of bases not matched to a gene: 6. The CDR3 runs to 15 residues. Germline V CDR1 and CDR2: SGHTA, FQGNSA. The CDR3 DNA reads TGTGCCAGCAACCCGACTAGCTGGAACACCGGGGAGCTGTTTTTT. It yields the protein CASNPTSWNTGELFF.

The table lists this clonotype with a count of one. A much larger clonotype is one base distant, so this may be a read error. The V gene is TRBV28, the J gene TRBJ1-5; D call uncertain. The CDR3 extends over 14 amino acids. The V gene lost 3 bases and the J gene lost 3 bases, with 9 bases spanning the gap. Germline-derived CDR1 and CDR2 are MDHEN and SYDVKM. The CDR3 sequence is CASSFSTDNQPQHF. The CDR3 nucleotides read TGTGCCAGCAGTTTTAGCACAGACAATCAGCCCCAGCATTTT.

CDR3 sequence (DNA): TGTGCCAGCAGCTTTAGAAGGTGGACTAGCGGGGACACAGATACGCAGTATTTT. Encoded protein: CASSFRRWTSGDTDTQYF. This sequence joins TRBV11-2 and TRBJ2-3; 12 bases align to TRBD2. The germline CDR1 and CDR2 sequences are SGHAT and FQNNGV. The CDR3 length is 18 residues. J lost 2 bases, V lost 3 bases, and 9 bases had no gene match.

This clonotype was counted between two and nine times. The chain joins TRBV10-2 to TRBJ2-1; no definite D call. This CDR3 spans 11 amino acids. V was cut by 7 bases and J by 4 bases, with 5 bases left in between. Per germline, CDR1 WSHSY and CDR2 SAAADI. CDR3 loop: CASTGYNEQFF. DNA for the CDR3: TGCGCCAGCACCGGGTACAATGAGCAGTTCTTC.

This clonotype was counted a few times. At one end the junction does not follow the germline gene, possibly because of a read error. V gene TRBV7-9 combines with J gene TRBJ2-7, with D possibly being TRBD1 or TRBD2 (6 bases each). The CDR3 length is 13 residues. The germline V gene has CDR1 SEHNR and CDR2 FQNEAQ (reference sequence). This chain's CDR3 is CASSIEGGSSVHF. CDR3 in DNA: TGTGCCAGCAGCATAGAAGGGGGGTCTAGCGTTCACTTC. The full variable domain, in which reference TRBV7-9 and TRBJ2-7 provide the parts outside the CDR3, is DTGVSQNPRHKITKRGQNVTFRCDPISEHNRLYWYRQTLGQGPEFLTYFQNEAQLEKSRLLSDRFSAERPKGSFSTLEIQRTEQGDSAMYLCASSIEGGSSVHFGPGTRLTVT.

The sample holds a few counts of this clonotype. V is TRBV2 and J is TRBJ2-1, with D uncertain. The V and J ends lost 4 bases and 5 bases respectively, with 3 bases between them. Germline CDR1 is SNHLY and CDR2 is FYNNEI. The CDR3 runs to 11 residues. The CDR3 DNA reads TGTGCCAGCAGTGTCCACAATGAGCAGTTCTTC. It encodes CASSVHNEQFF. Supplemented by reference TRBV2 and TRBJ2-1, the full variable domain reads EPEVTQTPSHQVTQMGQEVILRCVPISNHLYFYWYRQILGQKVEFLVSFYNNEISEKSEIFDDQFSVERPDGSNFTLKIRSTKLEDSAMYFCASSVHNEQFFGPGTRLTVL.

This clonotype was counted between two and nine times. CDR3 nucleotide sequence: TGTGCCAGTAGTATATCGGCAAGTCAAGAGACCCAGTACTTC. This gives the protein CASSISASQETQYF. This chain joins TRBV19 and TRBJ2-5; no clear D. Germline loops: CDR1 LNHDA, CDR2 SQIVND (reference sequence). Trimming removed 2 bases at V and 2 bases at J, with 9 bases between. The CDR3 is 14 amino acids.

The chain links TRBV5-1 to TRBJ2-4; D not resolved. V lost 4 bases and J 3 bases, leaving 5 bases between the germline ends. This CDR3 contains 12 residues. Germline assignment: CDR1 SGHRS and CDR2 YFSETQ. The CDR3 DNA is TGCGCCAGCAGCGCTGACAAAAACATTCAGTACTTC. Protein product: CASSADKNIQYF.

This clonotype showed up just a few times. The V call is TRBV6-5, the J call TRBJ1-4, with D tentatively TRBD1 (5 bases). Trimming removed 2 bases at V and 0 bases at J, with 10 bases between. Germline CDR1 is MNHEY and CDR2 is SVGAGI. The CDR3 loop spans 16 amino acids. CDR3 bases: TGTGCCAGCAGTTACAACAGGTTGTCAACTAATGAAAAACTGTTTTTT. It encodes CASSYNRLSTNEKLFF.

This clonotype appeared a few times. V usage is TRBV4-2 and J usage is TRBJ2-7; no definite D call. Germline CDR1 and CDR2: LGHNA and YNFKEQ. The CDR3 totals 18 residues. Deletions cut 4 bases from V and 3 bases from J, with 25 bases between. Here the CDR3 reads CASSPSQWKAQRFYEQYF. The CDR3 DNA sequence: TGTGCCAGCAGCCCATCCCAGTGGAAGGCACAGAGATTCTACGAGCAGTACTTC.